The TCR beta chain described here comes from a study of blood T cell repertoires in COVID-19. The overall study: The United States, Italy and Spain supplied acute and convalescent COVID-19 samples.

This CDR3 contains 15 residues. The germline gives CDR1 SGHNT, CDR2 YYREEE (reference sequence). With 6 bases removed from V and 9 bases from J, the gap between germline ends came to 23 bases. Clones were sequenced by immunoSEQ multiplex PCR, and TCRdb holds only the in-frame ones, with some missing. The data show a few hundred thousand clones, 75% to 85% seen once. The clonotype was recovered from a man in his forties who had recovered from COVID-19. Sequencing input: PBMCs or T cells enriched from blood (not recorded which). J is TRBJ2-3 and V is TRBV5-4, with a tentative D call TRBD1 (7 bases). The CDR3 DNA reads as TGTGCCAGCACATCAGGGGGGTTCGGGAGCTCGACGCAGTATTTT. Encoded protein: CASTSGGFGSSTQYF.